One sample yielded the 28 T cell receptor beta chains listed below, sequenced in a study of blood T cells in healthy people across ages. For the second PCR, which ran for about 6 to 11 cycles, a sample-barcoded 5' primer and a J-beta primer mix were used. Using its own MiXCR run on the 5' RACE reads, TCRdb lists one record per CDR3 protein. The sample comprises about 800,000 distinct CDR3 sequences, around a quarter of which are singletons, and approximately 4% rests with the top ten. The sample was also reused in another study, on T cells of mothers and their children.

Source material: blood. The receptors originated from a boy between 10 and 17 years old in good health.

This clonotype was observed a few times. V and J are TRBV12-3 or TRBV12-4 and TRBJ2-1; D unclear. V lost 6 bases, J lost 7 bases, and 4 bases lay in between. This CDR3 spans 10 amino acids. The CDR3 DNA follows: TGTGCCAGCAGCCAGAATGAGCAGTTCTTC. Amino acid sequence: CASSQNEQFF.

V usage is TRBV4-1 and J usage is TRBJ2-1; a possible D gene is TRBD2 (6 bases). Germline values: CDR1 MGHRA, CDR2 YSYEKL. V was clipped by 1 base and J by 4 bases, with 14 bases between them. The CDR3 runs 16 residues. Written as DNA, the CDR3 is TGCGCCAGCAGCCAAGTTCCCGGGGGACCTTACAATGAGCAGTTCTTC. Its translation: CASSQVPGGPYNEQFF.

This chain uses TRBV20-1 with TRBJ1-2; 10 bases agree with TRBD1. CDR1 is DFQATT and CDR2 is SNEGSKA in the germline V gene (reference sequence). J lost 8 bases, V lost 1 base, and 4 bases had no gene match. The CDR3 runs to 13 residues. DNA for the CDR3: TGCAGTGCTAGAGTGGGGACAGGGGACGGCTACACCTTC. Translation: CSARVGTGDGYTF.

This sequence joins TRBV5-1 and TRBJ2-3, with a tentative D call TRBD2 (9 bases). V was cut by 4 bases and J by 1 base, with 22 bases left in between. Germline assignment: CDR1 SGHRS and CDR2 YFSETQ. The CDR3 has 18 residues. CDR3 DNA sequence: TGCGCCAGCAGCCAGGGGGCTCGCGGGGGGGCCCGCACAGATACGCAGTATTTT. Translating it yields CASSQGARGGARTDTQYF. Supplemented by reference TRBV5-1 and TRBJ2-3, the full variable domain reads KAGVTQTPRYLIKTRGQQVTLSCSPISGHRSVSWYQQTPGQGLQFLFEYFSETQRNKGNFPGRFSGRQFSNSRSEMNVSTLELGDSALYLCASSQGARGGARTDTQYFGPGTRLTVL.

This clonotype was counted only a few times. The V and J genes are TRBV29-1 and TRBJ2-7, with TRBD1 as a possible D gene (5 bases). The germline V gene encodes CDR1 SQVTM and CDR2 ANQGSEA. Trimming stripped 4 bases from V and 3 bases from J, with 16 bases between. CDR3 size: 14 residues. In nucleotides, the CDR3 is TGCAGCGTTGTGCCTGCAGGGCGCTACTACGAGCAGTACTTC. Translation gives CSVVPAGRYYEQYF.

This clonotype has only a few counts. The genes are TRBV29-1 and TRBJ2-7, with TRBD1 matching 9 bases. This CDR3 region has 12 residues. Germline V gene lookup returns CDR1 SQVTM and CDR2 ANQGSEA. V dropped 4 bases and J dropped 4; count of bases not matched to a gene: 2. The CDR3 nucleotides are TGCAGCGTTGGACAGGGGGGGTACGAGCAGTACTTC. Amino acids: CSVGQGGYEQYF.

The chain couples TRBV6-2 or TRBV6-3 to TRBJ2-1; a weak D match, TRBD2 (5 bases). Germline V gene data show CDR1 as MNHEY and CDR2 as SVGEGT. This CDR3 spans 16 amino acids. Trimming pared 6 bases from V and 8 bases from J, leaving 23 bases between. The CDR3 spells CASSQRPPPGMDEQFF. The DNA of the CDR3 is TGTGCCAGCAGCCAACGGCCCCCTCCGGGGATGGATGAGCAGTTCTTC.

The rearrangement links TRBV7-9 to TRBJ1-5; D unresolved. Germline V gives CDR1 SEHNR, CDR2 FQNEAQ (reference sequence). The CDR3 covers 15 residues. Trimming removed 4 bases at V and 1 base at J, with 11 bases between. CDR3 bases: TGTGCCAGCAGCTCGGAGACGGAGAGCAATCAGCCCCAGCATTTT. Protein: CASSSETESNQPQHF.

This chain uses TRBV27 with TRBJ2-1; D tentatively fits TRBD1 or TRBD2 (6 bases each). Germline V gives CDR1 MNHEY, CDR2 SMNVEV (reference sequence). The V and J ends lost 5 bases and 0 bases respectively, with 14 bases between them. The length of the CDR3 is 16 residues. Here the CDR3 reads CASSGGRFSSYNEQFF. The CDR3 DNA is TGTGCCAGCAGTGGGGGGCGGTTTAGCTCCTACAATGAGCAGTTCTTC.

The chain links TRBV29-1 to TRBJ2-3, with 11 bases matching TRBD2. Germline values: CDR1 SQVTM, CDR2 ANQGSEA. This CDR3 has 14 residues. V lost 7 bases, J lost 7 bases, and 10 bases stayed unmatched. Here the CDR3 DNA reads TGCAGCGCCCGTACTAGCGGGAGATCGTATACGCAGTATTTT. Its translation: CSARTSGRSYTQYF.

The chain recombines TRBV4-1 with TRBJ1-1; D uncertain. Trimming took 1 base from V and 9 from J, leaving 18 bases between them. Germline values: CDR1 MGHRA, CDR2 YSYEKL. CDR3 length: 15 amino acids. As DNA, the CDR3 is TGCGCCAGCAGCCAAGTCCCAACGTCACCAGCGAAAGCTTTCTTT. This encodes CASSQVPTSPAKAFF.

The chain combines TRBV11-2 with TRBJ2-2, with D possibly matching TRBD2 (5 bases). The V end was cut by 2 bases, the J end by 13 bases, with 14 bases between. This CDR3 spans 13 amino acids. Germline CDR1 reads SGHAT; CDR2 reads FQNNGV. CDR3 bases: TGTGCCAGCAGCTTAAGGCAGGAGGTCTGGCTGTTTTTT. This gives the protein CASSLRQEVWLFF.

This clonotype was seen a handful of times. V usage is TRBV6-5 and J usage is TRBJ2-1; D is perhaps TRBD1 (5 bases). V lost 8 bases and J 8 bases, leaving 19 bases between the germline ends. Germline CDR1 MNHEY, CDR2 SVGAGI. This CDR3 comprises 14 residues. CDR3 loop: CASGGRQGEYEQFF. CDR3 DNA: TGTGCCAGCGGCGGACGTCAGGGCGAGTATGAGCAGTTCTTC.

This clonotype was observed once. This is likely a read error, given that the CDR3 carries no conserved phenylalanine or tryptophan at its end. This CDR3 is CASSFGGSADTQYS. CDR3 nucleotide sequence: TGTGCCAGCAGTTTTGGGGGAAGCGCAGATACGCAGTATTCC. This sequence joins TRBV12-3 or TRBV12-4 and TRBJ2-3; D is tentatively TRBD1 or TRBD2 (5 bases each). This CDR3 is 14 amino acids long. The V and J ends lost 3 bases and 4 bases respectively, with 11 bases between them.

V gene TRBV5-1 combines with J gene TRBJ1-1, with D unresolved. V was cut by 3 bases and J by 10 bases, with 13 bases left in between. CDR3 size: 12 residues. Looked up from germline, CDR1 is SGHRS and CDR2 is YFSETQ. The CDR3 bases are TGCGCCAGCAGCTCGAACAAGGCAGGAGCTTTCTTT. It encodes CASSSNKAGAFF.

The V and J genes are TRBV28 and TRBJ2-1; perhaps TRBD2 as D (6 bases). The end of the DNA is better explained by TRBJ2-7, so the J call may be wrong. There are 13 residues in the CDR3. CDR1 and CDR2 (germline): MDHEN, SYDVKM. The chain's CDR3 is CASSAIERDEQYF. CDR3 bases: TGTGCCAGCAGTGCTATCGAGCGGGACGAGCAGTACTTC.

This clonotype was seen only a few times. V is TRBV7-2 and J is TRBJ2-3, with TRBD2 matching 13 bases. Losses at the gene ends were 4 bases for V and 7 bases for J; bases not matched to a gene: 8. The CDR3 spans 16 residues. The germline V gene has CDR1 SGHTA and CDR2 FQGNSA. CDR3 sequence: CASSSQLAGGHYTQYF. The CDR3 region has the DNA TGTGCCAGCAGCTCCCAACTAGCGGGGGGGCACTATACGCAGTATTTT.

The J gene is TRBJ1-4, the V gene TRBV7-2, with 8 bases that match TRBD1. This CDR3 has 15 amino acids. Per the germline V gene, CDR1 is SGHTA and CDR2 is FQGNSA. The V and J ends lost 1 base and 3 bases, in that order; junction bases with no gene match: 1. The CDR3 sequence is CASSLGGQANEKLFF. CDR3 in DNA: TGTGCCAGCAGCTTAGGGGGACAGGCTAATGAAAAACTGTTTTTT.

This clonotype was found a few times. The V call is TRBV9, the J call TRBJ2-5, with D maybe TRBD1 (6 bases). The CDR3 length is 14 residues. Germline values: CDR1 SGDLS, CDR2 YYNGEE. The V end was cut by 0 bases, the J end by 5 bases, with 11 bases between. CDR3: CASSVGTGWETQYF. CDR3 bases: TGTGCCAGCAGCGTAGGAACAGGGTGGGAGACCCAGTACTTC.

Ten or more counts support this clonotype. CDR3 residues: CATSARQGSYGYTF. For the CDR3, the DNA is TGTGCCACCAGTGCCCGACAGGGCTCCTATGGCTACACCTTC. The chain employs TRBV24-1 and TRBJ1-2, with 7 bases lining up with TRBD1. CDR3 size: 14 residues. The junction had 6 bases not matched to a gene; V was cut back by 5 bases and J by 4 bases. Germline-derived CDR1 and CDR2 are KGHDR and SFDVKD.

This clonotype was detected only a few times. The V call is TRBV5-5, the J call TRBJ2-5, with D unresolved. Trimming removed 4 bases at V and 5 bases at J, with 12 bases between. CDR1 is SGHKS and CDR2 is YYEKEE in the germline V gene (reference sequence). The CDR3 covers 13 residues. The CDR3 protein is CASSLRNWETQYF. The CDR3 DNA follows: TGTGCCAGCAGCCTCAGGAACTGGGAGACCCAGTACTTC.

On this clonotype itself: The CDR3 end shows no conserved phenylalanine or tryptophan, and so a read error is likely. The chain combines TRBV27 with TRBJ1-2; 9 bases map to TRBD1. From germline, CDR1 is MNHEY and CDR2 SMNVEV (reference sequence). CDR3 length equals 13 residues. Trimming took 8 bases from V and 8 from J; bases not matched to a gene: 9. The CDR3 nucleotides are TGTGCCAGCGGACCGGGACAGGGTTACGGCTACACCCTC. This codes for CASGPGQGYGYTL.

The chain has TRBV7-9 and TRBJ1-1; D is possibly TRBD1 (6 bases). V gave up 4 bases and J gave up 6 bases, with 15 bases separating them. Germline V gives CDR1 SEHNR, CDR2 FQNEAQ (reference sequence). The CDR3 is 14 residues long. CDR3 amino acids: CASSSLQGRPEAFF. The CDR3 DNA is TGTGCCAGCAGCTCATTACAGGGTCGGCCTGAAGCTTTCTTT.

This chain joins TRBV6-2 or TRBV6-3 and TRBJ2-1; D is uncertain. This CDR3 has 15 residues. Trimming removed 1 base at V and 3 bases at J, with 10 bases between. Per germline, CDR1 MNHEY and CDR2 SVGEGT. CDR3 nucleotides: TGTGCCAGCAGTTACTGGTGGGAAGACTACAATGAGCAGTTCTTC. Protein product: CASSYWWEDYNEQFF.

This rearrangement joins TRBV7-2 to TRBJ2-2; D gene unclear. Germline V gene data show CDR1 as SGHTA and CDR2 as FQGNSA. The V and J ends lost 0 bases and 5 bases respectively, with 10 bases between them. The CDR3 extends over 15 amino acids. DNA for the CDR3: TGTGCCAGCAGCTTAGCTCCTGGGCTTACCGGGGAGCTGTTTTTT. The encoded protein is CASSLAPGLTGELFF.

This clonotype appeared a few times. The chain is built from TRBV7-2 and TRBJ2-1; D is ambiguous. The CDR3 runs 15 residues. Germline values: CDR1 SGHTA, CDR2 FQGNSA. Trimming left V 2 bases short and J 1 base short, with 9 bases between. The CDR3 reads CASSLSADSYNEQFF. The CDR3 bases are TGTGCCAGCAGCTTATCGGCTGATTCCTACAATGAGCAGTTCTTC. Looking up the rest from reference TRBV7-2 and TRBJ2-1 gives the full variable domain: GAGVSQSPSNKVTEKGKDVELRCDPISGHTALYWYRQSLGQGLEFLIYFQGNSAPDKSGLPSDRFSAERTGGSVSTLTIQRTQQEDSAVYLCASSLSADSYNEQFFGPGTRLTVL.

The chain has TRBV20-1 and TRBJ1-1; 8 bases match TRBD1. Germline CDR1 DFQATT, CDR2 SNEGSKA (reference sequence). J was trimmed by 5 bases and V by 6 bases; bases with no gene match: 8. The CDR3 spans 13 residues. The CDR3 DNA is TGCAGTGCCGTGACAGGGGCTGGAACTGAAGCTTTCTTT. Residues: CSAVTGAGTEAFF.

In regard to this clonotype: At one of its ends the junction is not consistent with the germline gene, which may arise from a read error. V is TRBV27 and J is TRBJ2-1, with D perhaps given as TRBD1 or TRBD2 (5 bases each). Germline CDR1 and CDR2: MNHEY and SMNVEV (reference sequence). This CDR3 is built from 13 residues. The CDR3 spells CASSLWGSSEQFF. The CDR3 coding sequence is TGTGCTAGCAGTTTATGGGGGAGCTCTGAGCAGTTCTTC.